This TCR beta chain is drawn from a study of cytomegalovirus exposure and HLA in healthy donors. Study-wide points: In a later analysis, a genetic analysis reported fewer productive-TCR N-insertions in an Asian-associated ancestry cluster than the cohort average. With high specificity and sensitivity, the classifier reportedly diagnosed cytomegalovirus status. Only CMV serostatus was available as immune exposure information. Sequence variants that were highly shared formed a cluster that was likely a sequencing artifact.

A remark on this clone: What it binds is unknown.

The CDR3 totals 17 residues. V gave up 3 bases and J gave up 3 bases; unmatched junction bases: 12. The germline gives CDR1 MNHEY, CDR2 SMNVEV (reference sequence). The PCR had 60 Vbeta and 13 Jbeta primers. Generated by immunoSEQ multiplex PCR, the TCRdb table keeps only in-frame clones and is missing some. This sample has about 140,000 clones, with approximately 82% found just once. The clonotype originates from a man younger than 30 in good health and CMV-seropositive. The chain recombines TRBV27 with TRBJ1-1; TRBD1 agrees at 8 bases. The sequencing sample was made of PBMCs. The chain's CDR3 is CASSFRGRGLSDTEAFF. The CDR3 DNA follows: TGTGCCAGCAGTTTTCGGGGCAGGGGGCTTTCGGACACTGAAGCTTTCTTT.